Following are 12 T cell receptor beta chains from one sample sequenced in a study of Graves' ophthalmopathy and Graves' hyperthyroidism (dated by TCRdb to 2016 to 2019). Reads for this sample came from an Illumina HiSeq 2000. TCR beta CDR3 regions were amplified from RNA transcripts for repertoire sequencing. HTBI primers and the Qiagen OneStep RT-PCR kit were used in a first-round RT-PCR, which was followed by a second-round multiplex PCR, size selection and purification. The public sequencing data were trimmed at Q25 with fastp and processed into clonotypes with MiXCR by TCRdb, which kept only in-frame beta chains. One record per CDR3 amino acid sequence lists the most common genes and DNA. The table for this sample lists about 740,000 distinct CDR3 sequences; approximately 40% of them were counted only once. The ten largest account for roughly 46% of the sample. The sample consisted of peripheral blood. The receptors here all came from an adult man with Graves' ophthalmopathy.

The chain carries TRBV20-1 and TRBJ2-2; TRBD1 might be the D (6 bases). Per germline, CDR1 DFQATT and CDR2 SNEGSKA (reference sequence). The CDR3 consists of 15 residues. Trimming took 0 bases from V and 1 from J, leaving 9 bases between them. CDR3 loop: CSARDRGLNTGELFF. The CDR3 bases are TGCAGTGCTAGAGACAGGGGTTTGAACACCGGGGAGCTGTTTTTT.

The J gene is TRBJ1-1, the V gene TRBV19; 10 positions agree with TRBD1. The V gene end was trimmed by 3 bases and the J gene end by 13 bases; junction bases not matched to a gene: 5. Germline V CDR1 and CDR2: LNHDA, SQIVND (reference sequence). CDR3 length: 12 amino acids. CDR3 region: CASSISGTGVFF. The CDR3 nucleotides are TGTGCCAGTAGTATCTCCGGGACAGGGGTTTTCTTT.

This clonotype occurred once. This CDR3 reads CASSLRQGTYYEQYF. CDR3 in DNA: TGTGCCAGCAGCTTAAGACAGGGGACCTACTACGAGCAGTACTTC. This chain uses TRBV7-6 with TRBJ2-7; TRBD1 aligns across 8 bases. The CDR3 sequence is 15 residues long. The V and J ends lost 2 bases and 3 bases, in that order; junction bases with no gene match: 6. The germline V gene encodes CDR1 SGHVS and CDR2 FNYEAQ.

Concerning this clonotype itself: The conserved phenylalanine or tryptophan is not found at the CDR3 terminus, so this likely reflects a read error. The rearrangement links TRBV19 to TRBJ1-1; no definite D call. In germline, CDR1 is LNHDA, CDR2 SQIVND (reference sequence). V lost 3 bases to trimming and J lost 8 bases, with 10 bases between them. This CDR3 is built from 12 residues. CDR3 bases: TGTGCCAGTAGTATGAGGGCGGGCGAAGCTTTCCTT. Translated, it gives CASSMRAGEAFL.

At least ten counts were recorded for this clonotype. The J gene is TRBJ2-7, the V gene TRBV29-1, with 9 bases fitting TRBD2. CDR1 is SQVTM, CDR2 ANQGSEA, per germline. Losses at the gene ends were 2 bases for V and 2 bases for J; bases not matched to a gene: 1. The length of the CDR3 is 13 residues. CDR3 in DNA: TGCAGCGTTGAACTAGCGGGAACCTACGAGCAGTACTTC. This encodes CSVELAGTYEQYF.

This clonotype was picked up a small number of times. The rearrangement joins TRBV14 to TRBJ2-2; the D is unclear. Trimming took 1 base from V and 1 from J, leaving 4 bases between them. The germline CDR1 and CDR2 sequences are SGHDN and FVKESK. This CDR3 contains 14 residues. The CDR3 protein is CASSQVRNTGELFF. In nucleotides, the CDR3 is TGTGCCAGCAGCCAAGTAAGGAACACCGGGGAGCTGTTTTTT.

This clonotype was counted between two and nine times. The CDR3, as DNA: TGTGCCATCAACAGACGGGAGGGAGAGACCCAGTACTTC. Translated: CAINRREGETQYF. This chain joins TRBV10-3 and TRBJ2-5; 8 nucleotides align to TRBD2. Unmatched junction bases numbered 5, after V lost 7 bases and J lost 4 bases. Germline lookup yields CDR1 ENHRY and CDR2 SYGVKD. This CDR3 has 13 amino acids.

This chain joins TRBV12-3 or TRBV12-4 and TRBJ1-2; 9 nucleotides align to TRBD1. V lost 3 bases to trimming and J lost 3 bases; unmatched junction nucleotides: 2. The CDR3 runs 14 residues. Here the CDR3 DNA reads TGTGCCAGCAGTTTTGGGGACAGGGACTATGGCTACACCTTC. This codes for CASSFGDRDYGYTF.

There are a few counts of this clonotype. This chain joins TRBV7-6 and TRBJ2-3; D is perhaps TRBD1 (6 bases). Trimming removed 8 bases at V and 2 bases at J, with 14 bases between. Germline assignment: CDR1 SGHVS and CDR2 FNYEAQ. The CDR3 totals 14 residues. CDR3 bases: TGTGCCAGCGCGGCAGGGGTATTCACAGATACGCAGTATTTT. Protein sequence: CASAAGVFTDTQYF.

This clonotype was counted only a few times. Here the CDR3 reads CASSYRPGSNEKLFF. CDR3 bases: TGCGCCAGCAGCTACAGACCGGGAAGTAATGAAAAACTGTTTTTT. The chain joins TRBV5-1 to TRBJ1-4; no reliable D call. This CDR3 has 15 residues. V shed 3 bases and J shed 4 bases, with 13 bases lying between them. Germline V CDR1 and CDR2: SGHRS, YFSETQ.

This clonotype was detected many times. The chain has TRBV29-1 and TRBJ1-2; D remains ambiguous. Germline V gene data show CDR1 as SQVTM and CDR2 as ANQGSEA. The germline V and J ends were trimmed by 0 bases and 8 bases, with 4 bases remaining between them. This CDR3 is built from 10 residues. CDR3 loop: CSVEDYGYTF. DNA for the CDR3: TGCAGCGTTGAAGATTACGGCTACACCTTC.

The CDR3 sequence: CASRVGTGIAYEQYF. In nucleotides, the CDR3 is TGTGCCAGCAGGGTTGGGACAGGGATTGCCTACGAGCAGTACTTC. The chain recombines TRBV5-6 with TRBJ2-7, with 9 bases fitting TRBD1. V dropped 5 bases and J dropped 2; count of bases not matched to a gene: 8. Germline loops: CDR1 SGHDT, CDR2 YYEEEE. The CDR3 sequence is 15 residues long.